What follows are 25 T cell receptor beta chains derived from one specimen sequenced in a study of cytomegalovirus exposure and HLA in healthy donors. Amplification used 60 Vbeta primers and 13 Jbeta primers. Profiling relied on immunoSEQ multiplex PCR, and the TCRdb table lists in-frame clones only, not all of them. This table has some 150,000 clones, around 79% appearing once. Sequenced material: PBMCs. The receptor set was obtained from a man aged 30 to 45 in good health and CMV-seropositive.

The chain combines TRBV6-5 with TRBJ1-6; D is possibly TRBD1 (6 bases). V shed 8 bases and J shed 11 bases, with 19 bases lying between them. Germline V gene lookup returns CDR1 MNHEY and CDR2 SVGAGI. The CDR3 totals 14 residues. In DNA form, the CDR3 reads TGTGCCAGCGCACCTACAGGGCCCGGGGCACCCCTCCACTTT. It codes for CASAPTGPGAPLHF.

V gene TRBV7-2 combines with J gene TRBJ1-5; D unclear. The V gene's germline CDR1 is SGHTA and CDR2 FQGNSA. The CDR3 extends over 13 amino acids. The ends were cut back, 6 bases at V and 6 bases at J, with 12 bases in the middle. The CDR3 reads CASSSGLLQPQHF. DNA for the CDR3: TGTGCCAGCAGTTCTGGACTGCTTCAGCCCCAGCATTTT.

The chain is built from TRBV11-2 and TRBJ2-3, with D possibly matching TRBD1 (5 bases). V lost 5 bases, J lost 10 bases, and 13 bases lay in between. CDR1 SGHAT and CDR2 FQNNGV come from the germline V gene. This CDR3 region has 12 residues. The CDR3 nucleotides read TGTGCCAGCAGCCACAGGACGCTCGCGCAGTATTTT. This gives the protein CASSHRTLAQYF.

This sequence joins TRBV28 and TRBJ1-1, with D perhaps matching TRBD1 (5 bases). Germline loops: CDR1 MDHEN, CDR2 SYDVKM. The CDR3 spans 15 residues. Trimming cost V 3 bases and J 1 base, with 12 bases left between them. The CDR3 loop is CASSLGRTGNTEAFF. In nucleotides, the CDR3 is TGTGCCAGCAGTTTGGGTAGAACAGGGAACACTGAAGCTTTCTTT.

This chain uses TRBV13 with TRBJ2-5; TRBD1 agrees at 7 bases. The CDR3 is 13 amino acids. The germline V gene has CDR1 PRHDT and CDR2 FYEKMQ (reference sequence). The V segment lost 5 bases and the J segment 4 bases; nucleotides outside the gene matches: 4. For the CDR3, the DNA is TGTGCCAGCAGCCCAGGGGGTCGAGAGACCCAGTACTTC. Encoded protein: CASSPGGRETQYF.

The genes are TRBV29-1 and TRBJ2-3; D is unresolved. This CDR3 contains 12 residues. Germline loops: CDR1 SQVTM, CDR2 ANQGSEA. Trimming took 4 bases from V and 6 from J, leaving 11 bases between them. The CDR3, as DNA: TGCAGCGTTGCCCCTACGTCCGATACGCAGTATTTT. Residues: CSVAPTSDTQYF.

This clone was found a few times. The genes are TRBV9 and TRBJ2-7, with TRBD2 matching 9 bases. J lost 5 bases, V lost 6 bases, and 9 bases had no gene match. The CDR3 runs to 14 residues. CDR1 is SGDLS, CDR2 YYNGEE, per germline. The CDR3 DNA reads TGTGCCAGCACGAGGCGGGAGGGCCGTAACGAGCAGTACTTC. Residues: CASTRREGRNEQYF.

This chain connects TRBV2 to TRBJ2-3; D perhaps matches TRBD2 (5 bases). The germline V gene has CDR1 SNHLY and CDR2 FYNNEI. V was cut by 8 bases and J by 2 bases, with 11 bases left in between. This CDR3 is built from 13 residues. CDR3 sequence (DNA): TGTGCCAGCTCACTAGTAGTCACAGATACGCAGTATTTT. Protein sequence: CASSLVVTDTQYF.

This clone was counted between two and nine times. The chain has TRBV13 and TRBJ2-4; 14 bases fit TRBD2. V was pared by 3 bases and J by 5 bases, with 6 bases of the junction left unmatched. The CDR3 contains 17 residues. Germline values: CDR1 PRHDT, CDR2 FYEKMQ (reference sequence). The CDR3 loop is CASSLGLAGDIENIQYF. Here the CDR3 DNA reads TGTGCCAGCAGCTTGGGACTAGCGGGAGACATAGAAAACATTCAGTACTTC.

The chain carries TRBV28 and TRBJ2-1; D possibly corresponds to TRBD2 (5 bases). Germline assignment: CDR1 MDHEN and CDR2 SYDVKM. Trimming shortened V by 6 bases and J by 2 bases, and 14 bases separated the two germline ends. CDR3 length: 15 amino acids. The CDR3 is CASRERGITYNEQFF. The CDR3 DNA reads TGTGCCAGCAGGGAACGGGGAATCACCTACAATGAGCAGTTCTTC.

This chain's CDR3 is CASILRQGLGGGYTF. The CDR3 DNA follows: TGTGCCAGCATCCTCCGACAGGGACTAGGGGGTGGCTACACCTTC. The rearrangement joins TRBV28 to TRBJ1-2, with 7 bases fitting TRBD1. This CDR3 spans 15 amino acids. The V segment lost 7 bases and the J segment 7 bases; nucleotides outside the gene matches: 15. The germline V gene has CDR1 MDHEN and CDR2 SYDVKM.

The table lists this clone with a few counts. This sequence joins TRBV7-2 and TRBJ1-5, with a weak D call TRBD1 (5 bases). The V end lost 4 bases, the J end lost 7 bases, and 14 bases lay between the germline ends. The germline gives CDR1 SGHTA, CDR2 FQGNSA. This CDR3 has 14 residues. This CDR3 reads CASSSSGHSQPQHF. In DNA form, the CDR3 reads TGTGCCAGCAGCTCATCCGGACACAGCCAGCCCCAGCATTTT.

The V gene is TRBV9, the J gene TRBJ2-7; TRBD1 agrees at 11 bases. The CDR3 sequence is 14 residues long. The V and J ends lost 3 bases and 4 bases, in that order; junction bases with no gene match: 3. The germline V gene encodes CDR1 SGDLS and CDR2 YYNGEE. CDR3 residues: CASSGGTGGYEQYF. The CDR3 DNA is TGTGCCAGCAGCGGGGGGACAGGGGGTTACGAGCAGTACTTC.

In this sample, this clone turned up a few times. The chain has TRBV6-4 and TRBJ1-3, with D maybe TRBD1 (6 bases). The V and J ends lost 3 bases and 0 bases respectively, with 9 bases between them. CDR3 length: 15 residues. CDR1 is MRHNA and CDR2 is SNTAGT in the germline V gene. The DNA for the CDR3 is TGTGCCAGCAGTGAGGGGGCAGACTCTGGAAACACCATATATTTT. This translates into CASSEGADSGNTIYF.

In its sample, this clone was seen a few times. This chain connects TRBV6-5 to TRBJ1-1, with TRBD1 matching over 7 bases. This CDR3 comprises 15 residues. Germline CDR1 is MNHEY and CDR2 is SVGAGI. V shed 6 bases, J shed 5 bases, and the junction held 12 bases outside the gene matches. The CDR3: CASRATQGRWTEAFF. CDR3 in DNA: TGTGCCAGCAGGGCTACACAGGGGCGCTGGACTGAAGCTTTCTTT.

This clone has more than one count but fewer than ten. V gene TRBV7-9 combines with J gene TRBJ1-1; no clear D gene. The CDR3 is 14 amino acids. CDR1 is SEHNR and CDR2 is FQNEAQ in the germline V gene (reference sequence). The V end was cut by 8 bases, the J end by 3 bases, with 16 bases between. In DNA form, the CDR3 reads TGTGCCAGCTATCCCGGGAGGGCAGACACTGAAGCTTTCTTT. This sequence encodes CASYPGRADTEAFF.

The gene calls are TRBV13 and TRBJ2-7, with TRBD2 as a possible D gene (6 bases). The CDR3 runs 15 residues. Trimming cost V 3 bases and J 2 bases, with 14 bases left between them. Germline V gene data show CDR1 as PRHDT and CDR2 as FYEKMQ (reference sequence). CDR3 amino acids: CASSFRGLGAYEQYF. DNA of the CDR3: TGTGCCAGCAGCTTCCGGGGACTTGGAGCCTACGAGCAGTACTTC.

The chain links TRBV28 to TRBJ1-3, with 7 bases matching TRBD1. Germline CDR1 reads MDHEN; CDR2 reads SYDVKM. The CDR3 has 16 amino acids. V was clipped by 5 bases and J by 0 bases; unmatched bases: 7. CDR3 protein: CASSRPGQYSGNTIYF. The DNA of the CDR3 is TGTGCCAGCAGTCGTCCGGGACAGTACTCTGGAAACACCATATATTTT.

The chain joins TRBV19 to TRBJ2-7; 10 bases line up with TRBD1. V dropped 5 bases and J dropped 6; count of bases not matched to a gene: 4. CDR1 is LNHDA, CDR2 SQIVND, per germline (reference sequence). The CDR3 consists of 13 residues. CDR3 in amino acids: CASSRDRGPEQYF. The CDR3 DNA sequence: TGTGCCAGTAGTCGGGACAGGGGACCCGAGCAGTACTTC.

The chain has TRBV2 and TRBJ2-1, with TRBD2 matching 14 bases. Germline loops: CDR1 SNHLY, CDR2 FYNNEI. The CDR3 has 14 amino acids. The trim removed 6 bases at V and 12 bases at J, leaving 7 bases unmatched. In nucleotides, the CDR3 is TGTGCCAGCAGAGGACTAGCGGGAGGACCTCGGCAGTTCTTC. Protein product: CASRGLAGGPRQFF.

V gene TRBV7-2 combines with J gene TRBJ2-3; 9 bases align to TRBD2. The germline V gene has CDR1 SGHTA and CDR2 FQGNSA. The CDR3 is 14 amino acids. Trimming removed 7 bases from V and 6 bases from J; junction bases left unmatched: 8. The CDR3: CASIGRGGSDTQYF. CDR3 DNA sequence: TGTGCCAGCATAGGGCGGGGGGGTTCTGATACGCAGTATTTT. Combining the CDR3 with reference TRBV7-2 and TRBJ2-3 gives the whole variable domain GAGVSQSPSNKVTEKGKDVELRCDPISGHTALYWYRQSLGQGLEFLIYFQGNSAPDKSGLPSDRFSAERTGGSVSTLTIQRTQQEDSAVYLCASIGRGGSDTQYFGPGTRLTVL.

The chain links TRBV27 to TRBJ1-4; D possibly corresponds to TRBD1 (6 bases). V lost 2 bases and J lost 7, with 17 bases in between. The CDR3 runs to 16 residues. Looked up from germline, CDR1 is MNHEY and CDR2 is SMNVEV (reference sequence). This chain's CDR3 is CASSLSRWGPSEKLFF. The CDR3 DNA reads TGTGCCAGCAGTTTAAGTCGGTGGGGGCCGAGTGAAAAACTGTTTTTT. The full variable domain, in which reference TRBV27 and TRBJ1-4 provide the parts outside the CDR3, is EAQVTQNPRYLITVTGKKLTVTCSQNMNHEYMSWYRQDPGLGLRQIYYSMNVEVTDKGDVPEGYKVSRKEKRNFPLILESPSPNQTSLYFCASSLSRWGPSEKLFFGSGTQLSVL.

The chain has TRBV9 and TRBJ2-1; unclear D gene. This CDR3 comprises 14 residues. Trimming shortened V by 0 bases and J by 4 bases, and 8 bases separated the two germline ends. Germline V gene lookup returns CDR1 SGDLS and CDR2 YYNGEE. CDR3: CASSVATSYNEQFF. The DNA of the CDR3 is TGTGCCAGCAGCGTAGCCACAAGTTACAATGAGCAGTTCTTC.

As concerns this clone: The junction does not match germline at one end; this may be a read error. The rearrangement joins TRBV4-1 to TRBJ2-5; D not certain. This CDR3 has 11 residues. Germline V gene sequence: CDR1 MGHRA, CDR2 YSYEKL. The chain's CDR3 is CASSQEESQYF. The CDR3 DNA follows: TGCGCCAGCAGCCAAGAAGAGAGCCAGTACTTC.

J is TRBJ2-7 and V is TRBV23-1; 7 bases are shared with TRBD1. TRBV23-1 is classed as an ORF, of uncertain function. This CDR3 has 16 amino acids. V lost 0 bases, J lost 2 bases, and 7 bases stayed unmatched. The CDR3 loop is CASSQSATGRPYEQYF. The DNA for the CDR3 is TGCGCCAGCAGTCAATCGGCGACAGGGAGACCCTACGAGCAGTACTTC.